Shown below are 17 T cell receptor beta chains from a single sample sequenced in a study of T cells after yellow fever vaccination. TCRdb redid the calling of the 5' RACE reads with MiXCR, one entry per CDR3 protein. The table shows over 10,000 distinct CDR3 sequences, with 4% to 6% occurring only once. This material consisted of PBMCs, either bulk or a sorted T-cell subset (CD4+, CD8+, memory, or dextramer-sorted; not recorded which), taken 45 days after the yellow fever booster vaccination. All receptors come from a man between 25 and 39 years old who received the YFV17D yellow fever vaccine.

Comments on this clonotype: This may be a read error, as it is one base from a much larger clone. V usage is TRBV12-3 or TRBV12-4 and J usage is TRBJ2-5, with TRBD2 matching over 12 bases. CDR3 length: 14 residues. V dropped 3 bases and J dropped 9; count of bases not matched to a gene: 5. CDR3 in amino acids: CASSLTSGSGAQYF. DNA of the CDR3: TGTGCCAGCAGTTTGACTAGCGGGAGTGGCGCCCAGTACTTC.

This clonotype came up many times. The CDR3 sequence is CSAGRYDEQYF. CDR3 bases: TGCAGTGCTGGGCGCTACGACGAGCAGTACTTC. V and J are TRBV20-1 and TRBJ2-7; D remains unclear. V was shortened by 5 bases and J by 5 bases, with 10 bases between the two germline ends. The germline V gene has CDR1 DFQATT and CDR2 SNEGSKA (reference sequence). The CDR3 is made up of 11 amino acids.

The sample holds many counts of this clonotype. The gene calls are TRBV7-2 and TRBJ2-7, with D possibly matching TRBD2 (5 bases). Germline CDR1 is SGHTA and CDR2 is FQGNSA. With 5 bases removed from V and 0 bases from J, the gap between germline ends came to 11 bases. The CDR3 has 14 amino acids. The CDR3 DNA follows: TGTGCCAGCAGCGCAGGCGGGTCCTCCTACGAGCAGTACTTC. As protein: CASSAGGSSYEQYF.

This clonotype has ten or more counts. The chain employs TRBV5-4 and TRBJ1-1, with TRBD1 identical over 8 bases. Trimming at V came to 2 bases and at J to 5 bases, leaving 5 bases not matched to a gene. Germline V lookup: CDR1 SGHNT, CDR2 YYREEE (reference sequence). The CDR3 has 14 amino acids. This CDR3 reads CASSFRTGKTEAFF. The CDR3, as DNA: TGTGCCAGCAGCTTCAGGACAGGGAAAACTGAAGCTTTCTTT.

Within the sample, this clonotype is medium-sized (0.01 to 0.1%). The V call is TRBV4-3, the J call TRBJ2-7; 8 bases line up with TRBD1. Trimming took 4 bases from V and 0 from J; bases not matched to a gene: 5. The germline CDR1 and CDR2 sequences are LGHNA and YSLEER. The CDR3 spans 15 residues. CDR3 region: CASSPDRGFSYEQYF. For the CDR3, the DNA is TGCGCCAGCAGCCCCGACAGGGGATTCTCCTACGAGCAGTACTTC.

Many counts were recorded for this clonotype. The genes are TRBV7-8 and TRBJ2-5; 7 nucleotides agree with TRBD1. CDR3 length equals 15 residues. V dropped 5 bases and J dropped 2; count of bases not matched to a gene: 8. The germline CDR1 and CDR2 sequences are SGHVS and FQNEAQ. The CDR3 spells CASSVYSGQQETQYF. The CDR3, as DNA: TGTGCCAGCAGCGTATACTCGGGACAGCAAGAGACCCAGTACTTC.

This clonotype was detected many times. This chain joins TRBV20-1 and TRBJ2-7; possibly TRBD2 for D (5 bases). Germline V gives CDR1 DFQATT, CDR2 SNEGSKA (reference sequence). The V gene lost 0 bases and the J gene lost 2 bases, with 11 bases spanning the gap. The CDR3 has 14 residues. This CDR3 is CSAREPSTPYEQYF. DNA for the CDR3: TGCAGTGCTAGAGAACCTAGCACACCCTACGAGCAGTACTTC.

There are many counts of this clonotype. A read error may produce the germline difference seen at one junction end. The V call is TRBV28, the J call TRBJ1-4; 9 nucleotides agree with TRBD1. Germline values: CDR1 MDHEN, CDR2 SYDVKM. The CDR3 runs to 15 residues. This CDR3 is CASRPSGTGNGKLFF. In DNA form, the CDR3 reads TGTGCCAGCAGGCCTTCCGGGACAGGGAATGGAAAACTGTTTTTT. The complete variable domain, with remaining parts taken from reference TRBV28 and TRBJ1-4, reads DVKVTQSSRYLVKRTGEKVFLECVQDMDHENMFWYRQDPGLGLRLIYFSYDVKMKEKGDIPEGYSVSREKKERFSLILESASTNQTSMYLCASRPSGTGNGKLFFGSGTQLSVL.

Many counts were recorded for this clonotype. This rearrangement joins TRBV18 to TRBJ2-1, with 10 bases that match TRBD2. CDR1 KGHSH and CDR2 LQKENI come from the germline V gene. With 4 bases clipped from V and 7 bases from J, the junction kept 7 bases outside the gene matches. CDR3 length equals 15 residues. CDR3 nucleotide sequence: TGTGCCAGCTCACACTCTAGCGGGAGTAGGAATGAGCAGTTCTTC. Its protein product is CASSHSSGSRNEQFF.

In its sample, this clonotype was seen many times. CDR3 coding DNA: TGTGCCAGCAGTCCGGGGTGGGCGACGTCCCGCGAAGCTTTCTTT. The encoded protein is CASSPGWATSREAFF. The chain joins TRBV6-5 to TRBJ1-1; D ambiguous. The CDR3 totals 15 residues. Trimming cost V 5 bases and J 8 bases, with 21 bases left between them. Germline CDR1 MNHEY, CDR2 SVGAGI.

This clonotype was seen ten or more times. CDR3 in amino acids: CASSQGRGLANTGELFF. The DNA for the CDR3 is TGCGCCAGCAGCCAGGGGAGGGGACTAGCGAACACCGGGGAGCTGTTTTTT. V is TRBV4-3 and J is TRBJ2-2, with 8 bases lining up with TRBD2. Germline V gene sequence: CDR1 LGHNA, CDR2 YSLEER. The CDR3 spans 17 residues. The ends lost 3 bases at V and 0 bases at J; junction bases unmatched: 6.

Ten or more counts support this clonotype. This chain uses TRBV12-3 or TRBV12-4 with TRBJ1-2; D gene unclear. This CDR3 region has 14 residues. Trimming pared 8 bases from V and 4 bases from J, leaving 17 bases between. CDR3 nucleotides: TGTGCCAGCTTTACGCGGGCCTCGATCTATGGCTACACCTTC. Its protein is CASFTRASIYGYTF.

The table lists this clonotype with a count of one. V usage is TRBV20-1 and J usage is TRBJ2-6; a possible D gene is TRBD2 (6 bases). CDR3 length: 18 residues. Germline V gene sequence: CDR1 DFQATT, CDR2 SNEGSKA (reference sequence). The DNA for the CDR3 is TGCAGCGTCAGAGGCCAGACAGCGGGCAACTCTGGGGCCAACGTCCTGACTTTC. It yields the protein CSVRGQTAGNSGANVLTF.

Many counts were recorded for this clonotype. The chain is built from TRBV7-2 and TRBJ2-1, with unresolved D. The CDR3 contains 15 residues. Trimming left V 5 bases short and J 5 bases short, with 16 bases between. In germline, CDR1 is SGHTA, CDR2 FQGNSA. The CDR3 coding sequence is TGTGCCAGCAGCCCCACCCTGGCCGGTGACAATGAGCAGTTCTTC. It translates to CASSPTLAGDNEQFF.

This clonotype has only one observation. The V gene is TRBV20-1, the J gene TRBJ2-3, with D hard to call. The CDR3 has 16 amino acids. Germline V CDR1 and CDR2: DFQATT, SNEGSKA (reference sequence). Here the CDR3 DNA reads TGCTGCTTCAGTGGCGAGGCGCCGGGCTACACAGATACGCAGTATTTT. It translates to CCFSGEAPGYTDTQYF.

This clonotype was seen repeatedly, ten times or more. The chain is built from TRBV7-8 and TRBJ2-7, with D perhaps matching TRBD1 or TRBD2 (5 bases each). The CDR3 loop spans 15 amino acids. Germline CDR1 is SGHVS and CDR2 is FQNEAQ. The V end lost 3 bases, the J end lost 3 bases, and 15 bases lay between the germline ends. DNA of the CDR3: TGTGCCAGCAGCTTCGTCCGGGACCGATACTACGAGCAGTACTTC. Translation gives CASSFVRDRYYEQYF.

This clonotype was seen ten or more times. The V call is TRBV4-2, the J call TRBJ2-1, with 8 bases identical to TRBD2. The V gene end was trimmed by 4 bases and the J gene end by 9 bases; junction bases not matched to a gene: 8. The length of the CDR3 is 14 residues. The germline CDR1 and CDR2 sequences are LGHNA and YNFKEQ. DNA for the CDR3: TGTGCCAGCAGCCGGGCCAGCGGGAGACCTGAGCAGTTCTTC. Its translation: CASSRASGRPEQFF.